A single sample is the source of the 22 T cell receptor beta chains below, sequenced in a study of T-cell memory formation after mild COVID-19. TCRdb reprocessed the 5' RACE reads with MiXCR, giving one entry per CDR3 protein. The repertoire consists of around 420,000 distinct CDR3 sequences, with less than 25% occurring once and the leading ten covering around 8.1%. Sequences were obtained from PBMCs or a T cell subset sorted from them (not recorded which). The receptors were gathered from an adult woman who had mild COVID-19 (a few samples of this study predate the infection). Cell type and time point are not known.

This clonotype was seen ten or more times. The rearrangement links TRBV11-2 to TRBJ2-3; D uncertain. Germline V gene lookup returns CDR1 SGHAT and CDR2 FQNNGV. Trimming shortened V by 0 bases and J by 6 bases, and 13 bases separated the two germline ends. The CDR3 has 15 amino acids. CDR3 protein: CASSLDNPPADTQYF. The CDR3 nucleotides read TGTGCCAGCAGCTTAGATAACCCCCCGGCCGATACGCAGTATTTT.

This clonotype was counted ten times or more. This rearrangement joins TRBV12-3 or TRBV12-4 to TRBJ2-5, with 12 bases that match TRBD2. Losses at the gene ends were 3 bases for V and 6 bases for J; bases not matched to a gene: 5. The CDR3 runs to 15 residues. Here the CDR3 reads CASSFSSGRAKTQYF. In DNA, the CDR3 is TGTGCCAGCAGTTTTTCTAGCGGGAGGGCCAAGACCCAGTACTTC.

The CDR3 bases are TGTGCCAGCAGCCCCCTTTACCCGGCAGATACGCAGTATTTT. This codes for CASSPLYPADTQYF. The rearrangement joins TRBV11-3 to TRBJ2-3, with unresolved D. The germline CDR1 and CDR2 sequences are SGHNT and YENEEA. Between the trimmed V and J ends, which lost 5 bases and 4 bases, there was a span of 13 bases. The CDR3 runs 14 residues. The complete variable domain, with remaining parts taken from reference TRBV11-3 and TRBJ2-3, reads EAGVVQSPRYKIIEKKQPVAFWCNPISGHNTLYWYLQNLGQGPELLIRYENEEAVDDSQLPKDRFSAERLKGVDSTLKIQPAELGDSAVYLCASSPLYPADTQYFGPGTRLTVL.

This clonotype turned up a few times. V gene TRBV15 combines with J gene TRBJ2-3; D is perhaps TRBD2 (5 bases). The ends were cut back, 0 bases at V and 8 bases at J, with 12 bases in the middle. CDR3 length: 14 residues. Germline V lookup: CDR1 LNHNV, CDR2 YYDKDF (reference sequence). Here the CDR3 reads CATSRDLQEATQYF. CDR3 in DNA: TGTGCCACCAGCAGAGATCTCCAGGAGGCTACGCAGTATTTT.

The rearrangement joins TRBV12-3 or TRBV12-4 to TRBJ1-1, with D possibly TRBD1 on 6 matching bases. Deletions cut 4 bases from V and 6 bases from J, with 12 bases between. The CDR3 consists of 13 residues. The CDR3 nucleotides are TGTGCCAGCAGTTATACAGGGTCCTCTGAAGCTTTCTTT. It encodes CASSYTGSSEAFF.

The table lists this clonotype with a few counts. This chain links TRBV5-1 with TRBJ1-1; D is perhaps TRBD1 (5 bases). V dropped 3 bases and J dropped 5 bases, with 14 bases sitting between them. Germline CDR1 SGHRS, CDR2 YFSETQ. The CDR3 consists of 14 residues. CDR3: CASSSHPGGTEAFF. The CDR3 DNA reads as TGCGCCAGCAGCTCCCACCCTGGGGGAACTGAAGCTTTCTTT. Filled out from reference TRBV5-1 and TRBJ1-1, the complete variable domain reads KAGVTQTPRYLIKTRGQQVTLSCSPISGHRSVSWYQQTPGQGLQFLFEYFSETQRNKGNFPGRFSGRQFSNSRSEMNVSTLELGDSALYLCASSSHPGGTEAFFGQGTRLTVV.

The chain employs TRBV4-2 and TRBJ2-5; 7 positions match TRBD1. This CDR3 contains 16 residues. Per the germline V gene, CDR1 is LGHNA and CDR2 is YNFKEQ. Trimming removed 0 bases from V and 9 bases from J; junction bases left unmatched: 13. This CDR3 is CASSQDHRDRRGPQYF. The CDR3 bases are TGTGCCAGCAGCCAAGATCATCGGGACAGAAGAGGGCCCCAGTACTTC.

The CDR3 sequence is CASSQAVVGNEQFF. For the CDR3, the DNA is TGTGCCAGCAGCCAAGCTGTGGTGGGGAATGAGCAGTTCTTC. V usage is TRBV11-2 and J usage is TRBJ2-1; D uncertain. CDR1 is SGHAT and CDR2 is FQNNGV in the germline V gene. V lost 5 bases and J 7 bases, leaving 15 bases between the germline ends. The length of the CDR3 is 14 residues.

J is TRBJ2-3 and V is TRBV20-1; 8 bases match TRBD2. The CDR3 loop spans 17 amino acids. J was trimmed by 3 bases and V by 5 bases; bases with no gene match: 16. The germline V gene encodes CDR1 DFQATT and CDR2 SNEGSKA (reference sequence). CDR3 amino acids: CSASLQRESLRTDTQYF. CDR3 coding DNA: TGCAGTGCTTCCCTCCAGCGGGAGAGCCTAAGGACAGATACGCAGTATTTT.

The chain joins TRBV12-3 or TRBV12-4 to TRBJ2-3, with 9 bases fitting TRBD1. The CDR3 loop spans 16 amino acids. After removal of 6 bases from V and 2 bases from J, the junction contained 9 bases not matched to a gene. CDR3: CASSGRTGVYTDTQYF. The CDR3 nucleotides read TGTGCCAGCAGCGGAAGGACAGGGGTTTACACAGATACGCAGTATTTT.

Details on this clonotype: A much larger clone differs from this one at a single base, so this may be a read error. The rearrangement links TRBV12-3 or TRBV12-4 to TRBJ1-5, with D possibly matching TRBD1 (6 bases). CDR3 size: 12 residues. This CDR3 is CASSRGGQPKHF. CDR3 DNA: TGTGCCAGCAGTCGAGGGGGGCAGCCCAAGCATTTT.

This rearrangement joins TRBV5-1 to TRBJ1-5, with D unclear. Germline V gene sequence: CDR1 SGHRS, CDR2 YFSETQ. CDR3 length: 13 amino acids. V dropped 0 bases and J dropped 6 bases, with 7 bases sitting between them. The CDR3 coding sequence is TGCGCCAGCAGCTTGGGCGTAGGTCAGCCCCAGCATTTT. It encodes CASSLGVGQPQHF.

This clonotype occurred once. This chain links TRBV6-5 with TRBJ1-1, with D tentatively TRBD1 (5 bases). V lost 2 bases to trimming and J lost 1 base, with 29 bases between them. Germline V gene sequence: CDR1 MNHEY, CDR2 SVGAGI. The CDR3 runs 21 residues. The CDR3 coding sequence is TGTGCCAGCAGTTACCGAGTTGGCTCAGAAGCAGGGTTACTAAAGAACACTGAAGCTTTCTTT. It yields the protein CASSYRVGSEAGLLKNTEAFF.

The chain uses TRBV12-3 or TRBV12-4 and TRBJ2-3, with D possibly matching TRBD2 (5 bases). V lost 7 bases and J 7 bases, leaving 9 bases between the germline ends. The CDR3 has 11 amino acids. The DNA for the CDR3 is TGTGCCAGCATGAGGGAAAATACGCAGTATTTT. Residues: CASMRENTQYF.

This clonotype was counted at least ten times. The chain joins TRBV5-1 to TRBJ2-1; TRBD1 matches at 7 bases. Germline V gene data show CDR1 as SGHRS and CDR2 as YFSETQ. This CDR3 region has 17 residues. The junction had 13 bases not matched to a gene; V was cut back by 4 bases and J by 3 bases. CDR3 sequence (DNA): TGCGCCAGCAGCCCCATATTGCCGGGACAGAGCTACAATGAGCAGTTCTTC. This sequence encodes CASSPILPGQSYNEQFF.

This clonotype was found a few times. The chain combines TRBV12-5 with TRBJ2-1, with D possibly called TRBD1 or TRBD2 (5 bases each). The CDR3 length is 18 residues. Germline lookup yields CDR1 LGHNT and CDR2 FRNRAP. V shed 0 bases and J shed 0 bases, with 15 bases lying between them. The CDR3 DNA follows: TGTGCTAGTGGTTTGGTACTTCTCGAGGGGAGCTCCTACAATGAGCAGTTCTTC. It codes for CASGLVLLEGSSYNEQFF. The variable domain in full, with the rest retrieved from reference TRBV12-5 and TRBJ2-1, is DARVTQTPRHKVTEMGQEVTMRCQPILGHNTVFWYRQTMMQGLELLAYFRNRAPLDDSGMPKDRFSAEMPDATLATLKIQPSEPRDSAVYFCASGLVLLEGSSYNEQFFGPGTRLTVL.

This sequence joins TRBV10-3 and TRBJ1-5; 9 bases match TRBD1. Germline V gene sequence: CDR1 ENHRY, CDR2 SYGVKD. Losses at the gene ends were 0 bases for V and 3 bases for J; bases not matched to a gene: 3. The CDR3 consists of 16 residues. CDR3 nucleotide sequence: TGTGCCATCAGTGAGTCCCTACAGGGGGCCAATCAGCCCCAGCATTTT. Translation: CAISESLQGANQPQHF.

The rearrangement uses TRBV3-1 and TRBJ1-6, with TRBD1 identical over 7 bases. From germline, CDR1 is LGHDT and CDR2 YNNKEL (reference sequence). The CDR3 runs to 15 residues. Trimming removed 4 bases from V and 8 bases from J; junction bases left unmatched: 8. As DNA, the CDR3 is TGTGCCAGCAGCCCCACGAGGACAGGCTATTCACCCCTCCACTTT. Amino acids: CASSPTRTGYSPLHF. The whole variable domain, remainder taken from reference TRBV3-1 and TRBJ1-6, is DTAVSQTPKYLVTQMGNDKSIKCEQNLGHDTMYWYKQDSKKFLKIMFSYNNKELIINETVPNRFSPKSPDKAHLNLHINSLELGDSAVYFCASSPTRTGYSPLHFGNGTRLTVT.

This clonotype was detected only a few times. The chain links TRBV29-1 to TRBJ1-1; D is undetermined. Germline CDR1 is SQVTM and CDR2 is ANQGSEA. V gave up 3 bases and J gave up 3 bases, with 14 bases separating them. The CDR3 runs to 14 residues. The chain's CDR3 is CSVDIGRRDTEAFF. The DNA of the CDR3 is TGCAGCGTTGATATTGGTAGGCGTGACACTGAAGCTTTCTTT. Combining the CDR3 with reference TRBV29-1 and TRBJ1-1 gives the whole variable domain SAVISQKPSRDICQRGTSLTIQCQVDSQVTMMFWYRQQPGQSLTLIATANQGSEATYESGFVIDKFPISRPNLTFSTLTVSNMSPEDSSIYLCSVDIGRRDTEAFFGQGTRLTVV.

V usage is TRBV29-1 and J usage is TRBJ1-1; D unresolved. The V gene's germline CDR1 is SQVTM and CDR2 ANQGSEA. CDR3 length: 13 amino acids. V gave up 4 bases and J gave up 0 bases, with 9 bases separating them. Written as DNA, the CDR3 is TGCAGCGTTGTTAGGCAGATGAACACTGAAGCTTTCTTT. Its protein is CSVVRQMNTEAFF.

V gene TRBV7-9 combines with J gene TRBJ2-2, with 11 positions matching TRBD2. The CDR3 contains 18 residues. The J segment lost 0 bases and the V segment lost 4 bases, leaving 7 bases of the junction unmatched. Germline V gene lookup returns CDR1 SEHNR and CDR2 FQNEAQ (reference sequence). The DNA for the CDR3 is TGTGCCAGCAGCTCCCGGGCTAGCGGGGGGCCGAACACCGGGGAGCTGTTTTTT. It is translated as CASSSRASGGPNTGELFF.

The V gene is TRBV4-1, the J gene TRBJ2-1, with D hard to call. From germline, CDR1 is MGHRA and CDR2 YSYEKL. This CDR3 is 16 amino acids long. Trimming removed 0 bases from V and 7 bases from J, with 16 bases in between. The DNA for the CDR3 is TGCGCCAGCAGCCAAGATCGGACGGCCGGCTGGAATGAGCAGTTCTTC. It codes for CASSQDRTAGWNEQFF.